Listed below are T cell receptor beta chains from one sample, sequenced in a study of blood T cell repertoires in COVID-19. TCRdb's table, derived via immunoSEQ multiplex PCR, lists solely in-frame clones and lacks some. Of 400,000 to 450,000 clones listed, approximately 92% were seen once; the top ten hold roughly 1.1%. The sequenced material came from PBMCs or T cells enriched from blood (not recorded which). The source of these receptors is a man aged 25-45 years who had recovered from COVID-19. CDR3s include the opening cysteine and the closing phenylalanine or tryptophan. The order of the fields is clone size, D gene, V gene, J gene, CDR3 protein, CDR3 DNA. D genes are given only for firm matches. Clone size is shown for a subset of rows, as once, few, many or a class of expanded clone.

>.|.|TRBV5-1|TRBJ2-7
CASSSNERKYF
TGCGCCAGCAGCTCAAATGAGCGGAAGTACTTC
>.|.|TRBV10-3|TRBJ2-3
CAISTGVSTDTQYF
TGTGCCATCAGTACGGGAGTGAGCACAGATACGCAGTATTTT
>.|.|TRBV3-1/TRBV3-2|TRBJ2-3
CASSLSDTDTQYF
TGTGCCAGCAGCCTATCAGACACAGATACGCAGTATTTT
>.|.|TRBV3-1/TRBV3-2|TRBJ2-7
CASSQSYEQYF
TGTGCCAGCAGCCAGAGCTACGAGCAGTACTTC
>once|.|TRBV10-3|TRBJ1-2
CAISEGTGGGYTF
TGTGCCATCAGTGAGGGAACCGGGGGTGGCTACACCTTC
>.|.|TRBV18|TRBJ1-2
CASSPSGQYGYTF
TGTGCCAGCTCACCTAGTGGACAGTATGGCTACACCTTC
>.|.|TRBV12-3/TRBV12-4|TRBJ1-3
CASRTGGTNTIYF
TGTGCCAGCCGAACGGGGGGCACAAACACCATATATTTT
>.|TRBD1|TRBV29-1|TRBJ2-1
CSVEDGAIRDSSYNEQFF
TGCAGCGTTGAAGATGGTGCGATCCGGGACAGTTCCTACAATGAGCAGTTCTTC
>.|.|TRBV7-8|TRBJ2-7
CASSTGMFNEQYF
TGTGCCAGCAGCACCGGGATGTTCAACGAGCAGTACTTC
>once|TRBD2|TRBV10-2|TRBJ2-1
CASKKRGSSYNEQFF
TGCGCCAGCAAAAAGCGGGGGAGCTCCTACAATGAGCAGTTCTTC
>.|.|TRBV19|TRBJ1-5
CASSIEGAGVRPQHF
TGTGCCAGTAGTATAGAAGGGGCAGGGGTAAGGCCCCAGCATTTT
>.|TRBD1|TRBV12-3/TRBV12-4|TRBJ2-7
CASSPRDSYEQYF
TGTGCCAGCAGCCCCCGGGACAGCTACGAGCAGTACTTC
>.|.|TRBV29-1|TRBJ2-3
CSVVEGVGTQYF
TGCAGCGTTGTTGAGGGAGTGGGTACGCAGTATTTT
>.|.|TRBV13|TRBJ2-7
CASSYRRDQRPSQIPLWLYF
TGTGCCAGCAGCTATAGAAGGGATCAGCGGCCTTCTCAAATTCCTTTATGGTTGTACTTC
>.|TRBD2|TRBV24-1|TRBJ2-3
CATSDLAGSTDTQYF
TGTGCCACCAGTGATCTAGCGGGCTCCACAGATACGCAGTATTTT
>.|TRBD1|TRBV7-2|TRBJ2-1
CASSLVVGQGKGNEQFF
TGTGCCAGCAGCTTAGTTGTCGGACAGGGGAAGGGGAATGAGCAGTTCTTC
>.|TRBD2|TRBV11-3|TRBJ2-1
CASSLESSRLAGVQNEQFF
TGTGCCAGCAGCTTAGAATCATCCAGACTAGCGGGAGTTCAGAATGAGCAGTTCTTC
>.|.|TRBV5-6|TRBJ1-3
CASSVDTGNTIYF
TGTGCCAGCAGCGTGGACACTGGAAACACCATATATTTT
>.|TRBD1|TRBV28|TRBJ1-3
CASSLIQGASGNTIYF
TGTGCCAGCAGTTTAATTCAGGGGGCCTCTGGAAACACCATATATTTT
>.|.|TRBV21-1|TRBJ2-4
CASSTPSPGAGIQYF
TGTGCCAGCAGCACCCCCTCCCCAGGGGCTGGCATTCAGTACTTC
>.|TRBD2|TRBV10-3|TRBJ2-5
CAISPAGVETQYF
TGTGCCATCAGCCCAGCGGGAGTTGAGACCCAGTACTTC
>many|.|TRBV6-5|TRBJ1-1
CASRIQGDTEAFF
TGTGCCAGCAGGATACAGGGAGACACTGAAGCTTTCTTT
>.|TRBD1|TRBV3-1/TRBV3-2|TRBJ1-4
CASSRGTGNEKLFF
TGTGCCAGCAGCCGGGGGACAGGAAATGAAAAACTGTTTTTT